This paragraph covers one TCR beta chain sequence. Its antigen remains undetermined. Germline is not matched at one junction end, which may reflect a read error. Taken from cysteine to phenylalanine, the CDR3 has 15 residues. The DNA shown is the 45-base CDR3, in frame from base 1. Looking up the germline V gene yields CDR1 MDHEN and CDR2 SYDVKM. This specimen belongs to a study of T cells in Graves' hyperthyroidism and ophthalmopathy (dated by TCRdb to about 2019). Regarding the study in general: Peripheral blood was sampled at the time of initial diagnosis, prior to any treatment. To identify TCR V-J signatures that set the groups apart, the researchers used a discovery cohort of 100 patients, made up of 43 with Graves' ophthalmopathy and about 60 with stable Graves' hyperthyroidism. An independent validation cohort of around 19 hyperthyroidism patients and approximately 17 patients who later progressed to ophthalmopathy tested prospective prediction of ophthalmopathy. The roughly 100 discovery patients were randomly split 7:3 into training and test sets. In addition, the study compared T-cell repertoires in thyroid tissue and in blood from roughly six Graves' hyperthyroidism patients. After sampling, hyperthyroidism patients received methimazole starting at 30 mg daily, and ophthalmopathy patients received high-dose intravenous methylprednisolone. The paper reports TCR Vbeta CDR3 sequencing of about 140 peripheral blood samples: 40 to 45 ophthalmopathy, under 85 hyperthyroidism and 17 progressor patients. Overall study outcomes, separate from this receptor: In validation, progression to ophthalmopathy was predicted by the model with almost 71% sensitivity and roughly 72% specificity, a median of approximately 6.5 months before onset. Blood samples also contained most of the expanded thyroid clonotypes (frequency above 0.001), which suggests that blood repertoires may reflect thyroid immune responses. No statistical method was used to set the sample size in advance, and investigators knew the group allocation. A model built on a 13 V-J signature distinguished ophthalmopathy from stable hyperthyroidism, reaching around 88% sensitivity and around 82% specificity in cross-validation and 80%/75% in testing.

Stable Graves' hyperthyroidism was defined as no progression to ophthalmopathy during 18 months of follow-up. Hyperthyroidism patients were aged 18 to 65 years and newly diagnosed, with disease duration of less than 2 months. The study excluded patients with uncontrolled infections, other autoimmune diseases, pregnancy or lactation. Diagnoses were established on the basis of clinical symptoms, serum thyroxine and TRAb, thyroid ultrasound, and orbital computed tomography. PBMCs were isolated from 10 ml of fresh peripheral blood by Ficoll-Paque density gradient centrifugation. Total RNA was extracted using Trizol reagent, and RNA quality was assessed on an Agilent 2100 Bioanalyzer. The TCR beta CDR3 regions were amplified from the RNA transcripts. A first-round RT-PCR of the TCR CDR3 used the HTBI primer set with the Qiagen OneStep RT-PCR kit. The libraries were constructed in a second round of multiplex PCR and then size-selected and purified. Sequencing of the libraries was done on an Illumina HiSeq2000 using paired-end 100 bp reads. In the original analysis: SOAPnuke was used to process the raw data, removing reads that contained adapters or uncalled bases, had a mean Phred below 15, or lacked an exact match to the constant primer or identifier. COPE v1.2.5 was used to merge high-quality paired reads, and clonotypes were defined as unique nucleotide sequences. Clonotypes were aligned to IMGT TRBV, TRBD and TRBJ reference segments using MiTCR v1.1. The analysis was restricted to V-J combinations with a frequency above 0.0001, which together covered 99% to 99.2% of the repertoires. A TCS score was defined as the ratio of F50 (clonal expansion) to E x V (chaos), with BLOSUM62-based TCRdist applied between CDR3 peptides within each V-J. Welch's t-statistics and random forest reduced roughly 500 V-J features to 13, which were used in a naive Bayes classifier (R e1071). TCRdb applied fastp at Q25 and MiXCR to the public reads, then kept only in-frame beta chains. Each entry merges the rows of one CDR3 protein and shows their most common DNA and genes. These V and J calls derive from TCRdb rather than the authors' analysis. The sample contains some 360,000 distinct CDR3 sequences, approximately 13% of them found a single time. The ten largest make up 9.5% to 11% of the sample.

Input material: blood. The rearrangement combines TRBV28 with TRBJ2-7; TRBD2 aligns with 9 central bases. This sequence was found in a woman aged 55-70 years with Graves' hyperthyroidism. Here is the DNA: TGTGCCAACAGTTTCGGACTAGCGATGACCTACGAGCAGTACTTC. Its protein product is CANSFGLAMTYEQYF.